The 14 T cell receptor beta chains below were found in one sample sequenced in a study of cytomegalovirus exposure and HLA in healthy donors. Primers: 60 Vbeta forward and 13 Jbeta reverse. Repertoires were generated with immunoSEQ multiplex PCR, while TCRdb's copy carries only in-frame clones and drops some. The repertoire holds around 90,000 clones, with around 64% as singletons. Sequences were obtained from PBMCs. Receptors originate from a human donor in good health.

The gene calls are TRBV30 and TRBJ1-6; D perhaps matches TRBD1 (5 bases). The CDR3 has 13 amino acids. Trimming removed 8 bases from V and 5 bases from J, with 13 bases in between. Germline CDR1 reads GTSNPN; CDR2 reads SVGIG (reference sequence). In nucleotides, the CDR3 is TGTGCCAGGCAACAGGAGAATAATTCACCCCTCCACTTT. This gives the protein CARQQENNSPLHF.

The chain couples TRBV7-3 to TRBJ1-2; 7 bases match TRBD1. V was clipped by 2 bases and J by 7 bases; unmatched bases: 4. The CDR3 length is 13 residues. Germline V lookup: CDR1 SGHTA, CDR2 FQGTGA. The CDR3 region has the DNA TGTGCCAGCAGCTTACGGACAGGCAGTGGCTACACCTTC. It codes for CASSLRTGSGYTF.

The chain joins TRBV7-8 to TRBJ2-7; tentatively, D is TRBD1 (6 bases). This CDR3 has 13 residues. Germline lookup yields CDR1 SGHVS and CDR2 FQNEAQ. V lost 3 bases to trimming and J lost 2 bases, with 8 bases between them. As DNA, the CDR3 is TGTGCCAGCAGCTTGACAGGACCCTACGAGCAGTACTTC. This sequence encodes CASSLTGPYEQYF. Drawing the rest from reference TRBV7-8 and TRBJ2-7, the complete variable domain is GAGVSQSPRYKVAKRGQDVALRCDPISGHVSLFWYQQALGQGPEFLTYFQNEAQLDKSGLPSDRFFAERPEGSVSTLKIQRTQQEDSAVYLCASSLTGPYEQYFGPGTRLTVT.

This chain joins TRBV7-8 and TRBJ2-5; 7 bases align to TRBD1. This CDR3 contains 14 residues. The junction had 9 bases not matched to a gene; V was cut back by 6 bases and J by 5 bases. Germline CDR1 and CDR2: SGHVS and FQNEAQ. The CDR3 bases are TGTGCCAGCAGATATAGACAGGGAGAGGAGACCCAGTACTTC. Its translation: CASRYRQGEETQYF.

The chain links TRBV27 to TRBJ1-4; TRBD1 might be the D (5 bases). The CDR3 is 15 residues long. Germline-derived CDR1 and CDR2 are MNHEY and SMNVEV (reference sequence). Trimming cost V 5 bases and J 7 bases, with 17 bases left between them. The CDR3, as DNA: TGTGCCAGCAGTCGGCAGTGGGGCAGGCGTGAAAAACTGTTTTTT. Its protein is CASSRQWGRREKLFF.

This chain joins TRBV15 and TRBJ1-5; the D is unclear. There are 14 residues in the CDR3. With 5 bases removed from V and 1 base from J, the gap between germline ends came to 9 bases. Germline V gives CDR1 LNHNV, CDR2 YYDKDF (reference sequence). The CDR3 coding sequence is TGTGCCACCAGCCGCGCGGCGAGCAATCAGCCCCAGCATTTT. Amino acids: CATSRAASNQPQHF.

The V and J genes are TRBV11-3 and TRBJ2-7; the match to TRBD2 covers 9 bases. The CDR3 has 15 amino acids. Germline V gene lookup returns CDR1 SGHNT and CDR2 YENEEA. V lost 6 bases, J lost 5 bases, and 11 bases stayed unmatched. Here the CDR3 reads CASSRAGGYTDEQYF. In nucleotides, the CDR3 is TGTGCCAGCAGTAGAGCGGGGGGTTATACAGACGAGCAGTACTTC.

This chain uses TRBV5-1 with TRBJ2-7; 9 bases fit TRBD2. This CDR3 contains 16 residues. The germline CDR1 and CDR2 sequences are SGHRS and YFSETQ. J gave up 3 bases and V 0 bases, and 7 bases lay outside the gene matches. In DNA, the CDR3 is TGCGCCAGCAGCTTGGTTTCTAGCGGGACCCGCTACGAGCAGTACTTC. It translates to CASSLVSSGTRYEQYF.

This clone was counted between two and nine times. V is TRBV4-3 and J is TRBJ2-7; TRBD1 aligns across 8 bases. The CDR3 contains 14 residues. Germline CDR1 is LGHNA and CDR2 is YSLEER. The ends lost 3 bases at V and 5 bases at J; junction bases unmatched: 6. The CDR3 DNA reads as TGCGCCAGCAGCCACGTACAGGGGGGCGACGAGCAGTACTTC. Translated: CASSHVQGGDEQYF.

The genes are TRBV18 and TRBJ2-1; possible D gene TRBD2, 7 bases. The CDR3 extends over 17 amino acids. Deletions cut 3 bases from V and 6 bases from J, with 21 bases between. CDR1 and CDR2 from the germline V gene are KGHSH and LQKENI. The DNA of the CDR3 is TGTGCCAGCTCACCTCGACGCGGCAGTAGGGGGGGCAATGAGCAGTTCTTC. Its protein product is CASSPRRGSRGGNEQFF.

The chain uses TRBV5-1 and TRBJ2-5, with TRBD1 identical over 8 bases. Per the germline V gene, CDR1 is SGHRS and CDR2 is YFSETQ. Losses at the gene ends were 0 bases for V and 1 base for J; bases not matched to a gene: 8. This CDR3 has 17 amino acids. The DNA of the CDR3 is TGCGCCAGCAGCTTGGCCCAGGCAGGGGGCCGCCAAGAGACCCAGTACTTC. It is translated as CASSLAQAGGRQETQYF.

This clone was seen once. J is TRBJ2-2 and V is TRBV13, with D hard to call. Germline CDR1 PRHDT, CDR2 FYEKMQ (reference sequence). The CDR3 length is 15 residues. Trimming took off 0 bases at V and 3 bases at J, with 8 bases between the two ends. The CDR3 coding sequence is TGTGCCAGCAGCTTAGGGCACAGCTACACCGGGGAGCTGTTTTTT. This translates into CASSLGHSYTGELFF.

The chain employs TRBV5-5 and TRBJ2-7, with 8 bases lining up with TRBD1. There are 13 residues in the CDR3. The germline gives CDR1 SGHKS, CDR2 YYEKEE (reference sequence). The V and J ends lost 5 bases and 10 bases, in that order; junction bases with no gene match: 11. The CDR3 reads CASRNQGAVNQYF. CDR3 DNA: TGTGCCAGCAGGAATCAGGGGGCCGTTAACCAGTACTTC.

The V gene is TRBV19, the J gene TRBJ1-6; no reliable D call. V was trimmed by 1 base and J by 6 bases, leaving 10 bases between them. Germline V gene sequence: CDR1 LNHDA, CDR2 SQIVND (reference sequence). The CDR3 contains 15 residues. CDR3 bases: TGTGCCAGTAGTATAGGAACCCGGGGTAATTCACCCCTCCACTTT. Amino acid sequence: CASSIGTRGNSPLHF.